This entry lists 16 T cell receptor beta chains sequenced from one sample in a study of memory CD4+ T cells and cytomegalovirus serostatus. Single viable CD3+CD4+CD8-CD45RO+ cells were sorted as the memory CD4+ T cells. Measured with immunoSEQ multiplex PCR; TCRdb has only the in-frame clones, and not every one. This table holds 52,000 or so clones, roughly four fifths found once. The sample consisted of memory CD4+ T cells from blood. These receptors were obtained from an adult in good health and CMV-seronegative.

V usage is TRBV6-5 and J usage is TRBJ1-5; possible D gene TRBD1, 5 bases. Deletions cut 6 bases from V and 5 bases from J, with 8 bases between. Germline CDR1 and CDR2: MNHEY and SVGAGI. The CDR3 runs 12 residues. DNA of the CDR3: TGTGCCAGCAGGTCGGGGGATCAGCCCCAGCATTTT. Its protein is CASRSGDQPQHF.

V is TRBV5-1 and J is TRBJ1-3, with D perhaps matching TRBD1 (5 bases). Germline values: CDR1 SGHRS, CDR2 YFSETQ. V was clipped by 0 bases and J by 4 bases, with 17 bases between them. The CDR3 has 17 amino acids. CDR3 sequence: CASSLVPGGEEGNTIYF. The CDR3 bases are TGCGCCAGCAGCTTGGTCCCTGGGGGGGAAGAAGGAAACACCATATATTTT. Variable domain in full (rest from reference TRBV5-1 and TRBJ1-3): KAGVTQTPRYLIKTRGQQVTLSCSPISGHRSVSWYQQTPGQGLQFLFEYFSETQRNKGNFPGRFSGRQFSNSRSEMNVSTLELGDSALYLCASSLVPGGEEGNTIYFGEGSWLTVV.

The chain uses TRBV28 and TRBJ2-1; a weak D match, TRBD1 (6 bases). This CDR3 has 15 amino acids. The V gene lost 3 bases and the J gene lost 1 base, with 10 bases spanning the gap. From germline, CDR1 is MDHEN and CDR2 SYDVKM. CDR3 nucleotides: TGTGCCAGCAGTTTCCCGCAGGGGTCCTACAATGAGCAGTTCTTC. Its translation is CASSFPQGSYNEQFF. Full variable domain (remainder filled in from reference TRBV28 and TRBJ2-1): DVKVTQSSRYLVKRTGEKVFLECVQDMDHENMFWYRQDPGLGLRLIYFSYDVKMKEKGDIPEGYSVSREKKERFSLILESASTNQTSMYLCASSFPQGSYNEQFFGPGTRLTVL.

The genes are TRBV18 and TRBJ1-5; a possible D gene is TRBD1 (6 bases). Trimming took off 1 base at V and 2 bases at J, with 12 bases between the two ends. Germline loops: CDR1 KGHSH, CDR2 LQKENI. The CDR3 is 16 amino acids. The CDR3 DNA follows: TGTGCCAGCTCACCACAAGGGGGGGGTGGCAATCAGCCCCAGCATTTT. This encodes CASSPQGGGGNQPQHF.

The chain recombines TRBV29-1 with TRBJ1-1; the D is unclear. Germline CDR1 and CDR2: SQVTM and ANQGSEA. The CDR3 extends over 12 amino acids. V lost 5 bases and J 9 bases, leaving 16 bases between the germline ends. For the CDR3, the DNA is TGCAGCGTTCAGGAAGGTACGGATCAAGCTTTCTTT. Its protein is CSVQEGTDQAFF.

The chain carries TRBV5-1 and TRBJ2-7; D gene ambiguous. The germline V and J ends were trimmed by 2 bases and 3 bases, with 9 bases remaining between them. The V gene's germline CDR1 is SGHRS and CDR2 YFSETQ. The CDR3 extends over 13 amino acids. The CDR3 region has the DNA TGCGCCAGCAGCTTTGGAATAGACTACGAGCAGTACTTC. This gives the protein CASSFGIDYEQYF.

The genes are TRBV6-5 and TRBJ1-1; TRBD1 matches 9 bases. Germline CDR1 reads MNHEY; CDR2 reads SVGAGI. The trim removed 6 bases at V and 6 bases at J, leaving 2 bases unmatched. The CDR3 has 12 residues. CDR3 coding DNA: TGTGCCAGCAGCCGGACAGGGGCTGAAGCTTTCTTT. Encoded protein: CASSRTGAEAFF.

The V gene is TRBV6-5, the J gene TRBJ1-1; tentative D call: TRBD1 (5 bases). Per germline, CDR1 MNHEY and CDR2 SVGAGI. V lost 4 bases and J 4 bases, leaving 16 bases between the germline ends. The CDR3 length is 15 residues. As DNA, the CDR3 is TGTGCCAGCAGTTGGTCTTGGAAAGGGACCACTGAAGCTTTCTTT. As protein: CASSWSWKGTTEAFF.

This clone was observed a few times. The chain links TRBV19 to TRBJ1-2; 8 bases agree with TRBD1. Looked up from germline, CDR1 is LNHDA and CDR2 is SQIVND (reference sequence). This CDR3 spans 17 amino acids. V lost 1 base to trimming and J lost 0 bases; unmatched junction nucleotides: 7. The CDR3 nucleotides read TGTGCCAGTAGTATAGGAACAGGGGGATCAGCTAACTATGGCTACACCTTC. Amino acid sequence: CASSIGTGGSANYGYTF.

CDR3 sequence reads: CASSLGQGAQETQYF. The CDR3 nucleotides are TGTGCCAGCAGCTTGGGACAGGGGGCCCAAGAGACCCAGTACTTC. The rearrangement uses TRBV5-8 and TRBJ2-5, with 10 bases that match TRBD1. The V segment lost 0 bases and the J segment 1 base; nucleotides outside the gene matches: 0. This CDR3 is 15 amino acids long. CDR1 SGHTS and CDR2 YDEGEE come from the germline V gene.

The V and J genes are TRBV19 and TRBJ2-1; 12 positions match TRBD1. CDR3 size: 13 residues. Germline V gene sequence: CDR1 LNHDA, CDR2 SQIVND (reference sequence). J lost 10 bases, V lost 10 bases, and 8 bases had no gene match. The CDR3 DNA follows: TGTGCCACGGGACAGGGGGCATGGAGGGAGCAGTTCTTC. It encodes CATGQGAWREQFF.

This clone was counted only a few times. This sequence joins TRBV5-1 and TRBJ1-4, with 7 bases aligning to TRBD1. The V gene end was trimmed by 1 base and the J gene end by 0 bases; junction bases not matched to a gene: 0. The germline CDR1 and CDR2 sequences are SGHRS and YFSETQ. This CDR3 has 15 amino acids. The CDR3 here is CASSLTGATNEKLFF. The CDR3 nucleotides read TGCGCCAGCAGCTTGACAGGGGCAACTAATGAAAAACTGTTTTTT.

DNA for the CDR3: TGTGCCAGCAGTTTTGACTCAACCTACGAGCAGTACTTC. This translates into CASSFDSTYEQYF. The chain links TRBV6-1 to TRBJ2-7; D is ambiguous. Germline-derived CDR1 and CDR2 are MNHNS and SASEGT. The CDR3 has 13 residues. Trimming left V 5 bases short and J 2 bases short, with 10 bases between.

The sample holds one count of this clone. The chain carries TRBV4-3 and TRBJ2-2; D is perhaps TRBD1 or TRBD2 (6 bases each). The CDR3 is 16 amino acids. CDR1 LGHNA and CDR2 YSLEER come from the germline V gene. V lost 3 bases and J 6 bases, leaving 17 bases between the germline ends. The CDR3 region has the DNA TGCGCCAGCAGCCAGGTCGGCGGAGGGGGTCCCGGGGAGCTGTTTTTT. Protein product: CASSQVGGGGPGELFF.

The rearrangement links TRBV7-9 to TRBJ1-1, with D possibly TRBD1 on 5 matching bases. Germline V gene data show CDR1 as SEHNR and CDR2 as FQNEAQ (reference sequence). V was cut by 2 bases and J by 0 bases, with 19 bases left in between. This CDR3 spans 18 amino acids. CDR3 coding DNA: TGTGCCAGCAGCTTATTGCCCGCCCCCGGGACTGTGAACACTGAAGCTTTCTTT. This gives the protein CASSLLPAPGTVNTEAFF.

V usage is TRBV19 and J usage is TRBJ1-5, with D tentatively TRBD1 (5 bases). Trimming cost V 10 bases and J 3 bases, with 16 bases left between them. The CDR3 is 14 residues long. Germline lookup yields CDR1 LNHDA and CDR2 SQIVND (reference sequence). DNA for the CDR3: TGTGCCACCCGGGGGGGACCTATCAATCAGCCCCAGCATTTT. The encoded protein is CATRGGPINQPQHF.